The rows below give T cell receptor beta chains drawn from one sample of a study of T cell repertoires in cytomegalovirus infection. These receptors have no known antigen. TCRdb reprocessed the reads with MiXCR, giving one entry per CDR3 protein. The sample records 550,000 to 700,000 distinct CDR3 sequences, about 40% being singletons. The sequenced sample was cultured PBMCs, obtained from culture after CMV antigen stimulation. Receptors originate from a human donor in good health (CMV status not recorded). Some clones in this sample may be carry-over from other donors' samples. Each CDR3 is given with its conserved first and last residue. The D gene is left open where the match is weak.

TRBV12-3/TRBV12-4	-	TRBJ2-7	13	CASKARDGYEQYF
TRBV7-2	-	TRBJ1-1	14	CASGENLLNTEAFF
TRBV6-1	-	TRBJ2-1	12	CASKDYYNEQFF
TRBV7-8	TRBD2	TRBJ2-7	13	CASSPGTIYEQYF
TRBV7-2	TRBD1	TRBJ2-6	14	CATRTGAGANVLTF
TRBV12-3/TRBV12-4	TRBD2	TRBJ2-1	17	CASSSPTSGTGASEQFF
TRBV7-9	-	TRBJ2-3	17	CASSQPSRSPSTDTQYF
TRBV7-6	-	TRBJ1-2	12	CASSTHPGGYTF
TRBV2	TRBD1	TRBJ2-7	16	CASTRTGGVPSYEQYF
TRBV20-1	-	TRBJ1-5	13	CSASLGGNQPQHF
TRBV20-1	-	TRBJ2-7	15	CSARNPTGLSYEQYF
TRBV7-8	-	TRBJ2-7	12	CASSLKWGEQYF
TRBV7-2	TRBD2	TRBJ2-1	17	CASSLGGLAGWYNEQFF
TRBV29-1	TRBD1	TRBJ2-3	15	CSVSMGQGHTDTQYF
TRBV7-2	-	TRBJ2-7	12	CASTLGSHEQYF
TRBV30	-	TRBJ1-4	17	CAWSVPREPVENEKLFF
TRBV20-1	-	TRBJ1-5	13	CSDRPGIDQPQHF
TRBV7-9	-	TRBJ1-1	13	CASSPGADTEAFF